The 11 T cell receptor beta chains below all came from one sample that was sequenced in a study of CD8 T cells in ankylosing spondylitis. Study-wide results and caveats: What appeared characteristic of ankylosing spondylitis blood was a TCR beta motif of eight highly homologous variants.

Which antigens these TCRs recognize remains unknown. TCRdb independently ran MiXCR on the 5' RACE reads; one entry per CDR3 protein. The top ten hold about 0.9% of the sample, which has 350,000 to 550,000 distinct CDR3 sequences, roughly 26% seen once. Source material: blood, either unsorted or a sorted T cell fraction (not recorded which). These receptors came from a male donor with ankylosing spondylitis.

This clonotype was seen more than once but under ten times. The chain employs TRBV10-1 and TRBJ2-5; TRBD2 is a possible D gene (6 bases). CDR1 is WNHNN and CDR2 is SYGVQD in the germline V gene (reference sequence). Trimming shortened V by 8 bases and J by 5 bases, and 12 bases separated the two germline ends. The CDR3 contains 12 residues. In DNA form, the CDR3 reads TGCGCCAGCCAGAAGGGGAGGGAGACCCAGTACTTC. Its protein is CASQKGRETQYF.

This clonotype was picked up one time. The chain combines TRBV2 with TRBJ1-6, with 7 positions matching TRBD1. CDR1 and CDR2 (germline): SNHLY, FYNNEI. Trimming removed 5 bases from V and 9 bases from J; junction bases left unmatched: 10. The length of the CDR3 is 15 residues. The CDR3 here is CASSPWDSDGSPLHF. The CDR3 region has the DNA TGTGCCAGCAGTCCTTGGGACAGCGACGGTTCACCCCTCCACTTT.

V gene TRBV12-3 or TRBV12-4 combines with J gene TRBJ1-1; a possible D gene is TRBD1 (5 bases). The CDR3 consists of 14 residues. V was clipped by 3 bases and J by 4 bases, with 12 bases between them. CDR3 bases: TGTGCCAGCAGTTTCAGGGCTTTGAGCACTGAAGCTTTCTTT. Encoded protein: CASSFRALSTEAFF.

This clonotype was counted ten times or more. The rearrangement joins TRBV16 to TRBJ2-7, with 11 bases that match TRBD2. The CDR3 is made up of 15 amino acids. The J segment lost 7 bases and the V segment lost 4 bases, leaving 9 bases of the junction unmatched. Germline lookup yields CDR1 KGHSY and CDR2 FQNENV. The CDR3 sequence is CASSRIMASGREQYF. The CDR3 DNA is TGTGCCAGCAGCCGAATCATGGCTAGCGGGAGGGAGCAGTACTTC.

The CDR3 sequence is CASSRTRTGNYGYTF. Here the CDR3 DNA reads TGCGCCAGCAGCCGTACTAGGACAGGAAACTATGGCTACACCTTC. The chain carries TRBV5-1 and TRBJ1-2; 7 bases match TRBD1. The CDR3 is made up of 15 amino acids. The V gene's germline CDR1 is SGHRS and CDR2 YFSETQ. V shed 4 bases, J shed 2 bases, and the junction held 8 bases outside the gene matches.

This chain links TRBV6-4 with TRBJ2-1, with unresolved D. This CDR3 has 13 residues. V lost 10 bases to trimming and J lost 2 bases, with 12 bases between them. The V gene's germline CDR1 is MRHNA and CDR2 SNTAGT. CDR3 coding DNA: TGTGCCACCCGCCTAGGGCCCTACAATGAGCAGTTCTTC. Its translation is CATRLGPYNEQFF.

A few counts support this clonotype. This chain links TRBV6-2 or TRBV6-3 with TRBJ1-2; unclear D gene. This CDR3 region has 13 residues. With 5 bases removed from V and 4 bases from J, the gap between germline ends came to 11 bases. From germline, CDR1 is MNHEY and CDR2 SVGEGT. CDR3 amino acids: CASSPTATYGYTF. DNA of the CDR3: TGTGCCAGCAGTCCGACGGCTACCTATGGCTACACCTTC.

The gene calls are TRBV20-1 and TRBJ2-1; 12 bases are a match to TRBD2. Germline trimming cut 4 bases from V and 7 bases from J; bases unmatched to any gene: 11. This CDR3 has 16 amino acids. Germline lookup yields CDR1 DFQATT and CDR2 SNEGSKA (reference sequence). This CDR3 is CSATTPKGLAGNEQFF. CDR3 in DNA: TGCAGTGCTACCACGCCCAAGGGACTAGCGGGTAATGAGCAGTTCTTC.

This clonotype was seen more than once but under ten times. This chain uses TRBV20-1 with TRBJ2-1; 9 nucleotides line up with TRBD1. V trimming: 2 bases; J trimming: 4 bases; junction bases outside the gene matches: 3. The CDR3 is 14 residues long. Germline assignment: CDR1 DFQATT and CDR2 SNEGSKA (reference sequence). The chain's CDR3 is CSARTGGMYNEQFF. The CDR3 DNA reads TGCAGTGCTAGAACAGGGGGCATGTACAATGAGCAGTTCTTC.

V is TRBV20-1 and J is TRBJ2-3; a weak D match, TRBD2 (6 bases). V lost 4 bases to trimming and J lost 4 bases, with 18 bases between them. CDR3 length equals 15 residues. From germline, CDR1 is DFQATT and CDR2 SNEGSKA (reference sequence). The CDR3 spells CSANRGAGAADTQYF. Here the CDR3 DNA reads TGCAGTGCTAATCGAGGAGCGGGTGCTGCAGATACGCAGTATTTT.

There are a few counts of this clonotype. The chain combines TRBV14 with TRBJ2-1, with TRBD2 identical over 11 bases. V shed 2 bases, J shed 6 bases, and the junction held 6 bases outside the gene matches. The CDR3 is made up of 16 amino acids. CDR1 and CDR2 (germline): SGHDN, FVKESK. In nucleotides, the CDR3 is TGTGCCAGCAGCCAACTAGCGGGGGGAGGAGGCAATGAGCAGTTCTTC. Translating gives CASSQLAGGGGNEQFF. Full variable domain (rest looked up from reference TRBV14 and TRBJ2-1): EAGVTQFPSHSVIEKGQTVTLRCDPISGHDNLYWYRRVMGKEIKFLLHFVKESKQDESGMPNNRFLAERTGGTYSTLKVQPAELEDSGVYFCASSQLAGGGGNEQFFGPGTRLTVL.